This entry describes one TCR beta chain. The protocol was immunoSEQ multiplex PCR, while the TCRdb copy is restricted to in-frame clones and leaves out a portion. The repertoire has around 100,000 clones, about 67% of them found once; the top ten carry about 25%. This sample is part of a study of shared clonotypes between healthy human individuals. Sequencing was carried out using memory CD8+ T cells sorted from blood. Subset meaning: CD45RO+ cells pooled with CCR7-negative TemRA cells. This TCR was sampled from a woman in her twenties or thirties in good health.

The CDR3 protein is CASSSGQNEQYF. For the CDR3, the DNA is TGTGCCAGCAGTTCCGGACAGAACGAGCAGTACTTC. The V gene is TRBV27, the J gene TRBJ2-7, with D maybe TRBD1 (6 bases). CDR1 is MNHEY, CDR2 SMNVEV, per germline (reference sequence). Trimming removed 4 bases from V and 5 bases from J, with 9 bases in between. This CDR3 has 12 amino acids.